A single TCR beta chain is shown here with its context. Its cognate antigen is unknown. Germline CDR1 MNHEY, CDR2 SVGAGI. The trim removed 5 bases at V and 8 bases at J, leaving 8 bases unmatched. The CDR3 is 13 residues long. CD45RO-negative cells were positively selected for CCR7, leaving out terminally differentiated effector memory CD45RA+ cells. The donor population consisted of healthy HIV-negative adults with no recent acute infections or vaccinations. The assay used deep level. Assay: immunoSEQ multiplex PCR; the TCRdb copy retains only in-frame clones and omits some. In the table there are some 2 million clones, less than 95% of which are singletons. The data derive from a study of shared clonotypes between healthy human individuals. Study details: CD4 naive cells filled three plates per donor, CD4 memory three, CD8 naive two and CD8 memory one. General observations from the study: Of the naive CD4 clonotypes, roughly 5% were shared across several donors.

The sequence came from a young man in good health. The chain recombines TRBV6-5 with TRBJ1-2; TRBD1 agrees at 7 bases. Sequences were obtained from naive CD8+ T cells sorted from blood. CDR3 sequence: CASSTSQGEGYTF. The CDR3 DNA follows: TGTGCCAGCAGTACGAGTCAGGGGGAAGGCTACACCTTC.